Listed below are T cell receptor beta chains from one sample, sequenced in a study of T cell changes during pregnancy in multiple sclerosis. Only in-frame clones appear in the TCRdb table, and some are missing; sequencing was by immunoSEQ multiplex PCR. The repertoire has more than 65,000 clones, about 89% of them found once; the top ten carry 2.5% to 3%. Sample: peripheral blood, taken in the first trimester of pregnancy. These receptors were obtained from a female donor with multiple sclerosis, enrolled in a pregnancy study. CDR3s leave out the opening cysteine and the closing phenylalanine or tryptophan.

J | V | CDR3
TRBJ2-3 | TRBV6-5 | AVQGAVTDTQY
TRBJ2-7 | TRBV5-5 | ASSLGGTLYEQY
TRBJ2-3 | TRBV5-1 | ASSSNGLAELEPDTQY
TRBJ1-2 | TRBV2 | ASTGDSYGYT
TRBJ1-6 | TRBV7-2 | ASSPQAFNSPLH
TRBJ2-1 | TRBV5-1 | ASRTRTGVGEQF
TRBJ2-3 | TRBV4-1 | ASSQVPGLAGQSTDTQY
TRBJ1-4 | TRBV5-4 | ASTIGGGGRNEKLF
TRBJ1-3 | TRBV14 | ASSQESGLTSGNTIY
TRBJ2-5 | TRBV14 | ASSHIITGTVFQETQY
TRBJ2-2 | TRBV9 | ASSLGLAGNTGELF
TRBJ1-1 | TRBV28 | ASSLRGFDTEAF
TRBJ2-3 | TRBV19 | ASSRGVLPASTDTQY
TRBJ2-1 | TRBV11-3 | ASSLPRTYNEQF
TRBJ2-7 | TRBV5-1 | ASSTRQGSYEQY
TRBJ2-5 | TRBV2 | ASTRTSGGPGTQY
TRBJ2-1 | TRBV5-4 | ASSLATSSYNEQF
TRBJ2-5 | TRBV29-1 | SVGTGQETQY
TRBJ2-5 | TRBV18 | ASSRTGGRETQY
TRBJ2-1 | TRBV5-6 | ASSPPGTVYNEQF
TRBJ1-1 | TRBV21-1 | ASSKRGRTGNTEAF
TRBJ2-7 | TRBV7-9 | ASSLVPDEQY
TRBJ2-2 | TRBV19 | ASSTRGGQGTNTGELF
TRBJ1-1 | TRBV10-3 | AISVGQGDTEAF
TRBJ1-2 | TRBV30 | AWSVLRGARYGYT
TRBJ1-6 | TRBV11-3 | ASSLGLDWSSYNSPLH